The rows below give T cell receptor beta chains drawn from one sample of a study of blood T cell repertoires in COVID-19. Sequencing was performed with immunoSEQ multiplex PCR; in TCRdb, only in-frame clones are kept and a portion is missing. The sample lists over 250,000 clones; roughly 80% were seen once. The sequencing input was peripheral blood. These receptors originate from a woman in her fifties or sixties who had recovered from COVID-19. CDR3s include the opening cysteine and the closing phenylalanine or tryptophan. Fields, in order: CDR3 DNA, CDR3 protein, D gene, clone size, J gene, V gene. A D gene is named only where the DNA matches it firmly. Clone size is not always given. Where it is, it says once, few, many or a class for expanded clones.

TGTGCCAGCAGGACAGGGACGAACACCGGGGAGCTGTTTTTT	CASRTGTNTGELFF	TRBD1	once	TRBJ2-2	TRBV5-5
TGTGCCAGCAGTTTGGGGGGGCCCGGCACCGGGGAGCTGTTTTTT	CASSLGGPGTGELFF	.	few	TRBJ2-2	TRBV28
TGTGCCAGCAGCTTTGGGCAGAATGAGCAGTTCTTC	CASSFGQNEQFF	.	few	TRBJ2-1	TRBV7-9
TGTGCCAGCAGCCCAGGGACTAGCGGGGGCCGCAGCACAGATACGCAGTATTTT	CASSPGTSGGRSTDTQYF	TRBD2	.	TRBJ2-3	TRBV13
TGCAGTGCTAGTTTGGGAGGCCGTAGCAATCAGCCCCAGCATTTT	CSASLGGRSNQPQHF	.	.	TRBJ1-5	TRBV20-1
TGTGCCAGCACCAGGGGCACAGATACGCAGTATTTT	CASTRGTDTQYF	.	.	TRBJ2-3	TRBV28
TGCGCCAGCAGCTTCCCTAGCGGCGCCTACAATGAGCAGTTCTTC	CASSFPSGAYNEQFF	TRBD2	.	TRBJ2-1	TRBV5-1
TGTGCCAGTACCCTAGGCTCTGGGGCCAACGTCCTGACTTTC	CASTLGSGANVLTF	.	.	TRBJ2-6	TRBV19
TGTGCCAGCAGTCCGGACAGGGGAAACTATGGCTACACCTTC	CASSPDRGNYGYTF	TRBD1	.	TRBJ1-2	TRBV6-5
TGCAGCGTTTTCTGGCCAGGGGGCTACCTGGGCATTCAGTACTTC	CSVFWPGGYLGIQYF	TRBD1	.	TRBJ2-4	TRBV29-1
TGCGCCAGCAGTCCGGCCGGGACAGGTGCCTACGAGCAGTACTTC	CASSPAGTGAYEQYF	TRBD1	few	TRBJ2-7	TRBV23-1
TGTGCCAGCAGCCCCGATACCGACAGGGTAGCTTTCTTT	CASSPDTDRVAFF	TRBD1	few	TRBJ1-1	TRBV7-3
TGTGCCAGTGATCTGGGCCTAGCGGGGGGACGGCCCTACAATGAGCAGTTCTTC	CASDLGLAGGRPYNEQFF	TRBD2	few	TRBJ2-1	TRBV19
TGTGCCAGTACCACCTTGGGCTTTGGGGAAAAACTGTTTTTT	CASTTLGFGEKLFF	.	.	TRBJ1-4	TRBV19
TGTGCCAGCAGGAAAGGACTAGCGGCCACAGATACGCAGTATTTT	CASRKGLAATDTQYF	TRBD2	once	TRBJ2-3	TRBV6-5
TGTGCCAGCAGTTTTGGACAGGGTGGTGAAAAACTGTTTTTT	CASSFGQGGEKLFF	TRBD1	.	TRBJ1-4	TRBV28
TGTGCCAGCAGACCCCGGGGGGATGGCTACACCTTC	CASRPRGDGYTF	.	.	TRBJ1-2	TRBV27
TGCGCCAGCAGCTTGGCCGTCTCTGGAGGGGATTCACCCCTCCACTTT	CASSLAVSGGDSPLHF	.	few	TRBJ1-6	TRBV5-1
TGTGCCAGCATTCAGGGGGACAGGGGCTACAATGAGCAGTTCTTC	CASIQGDRGYNEQFF	TRBD1	few	TRBJ2-1	TRBV28
TGTGCCAGCAGCTCGAGGGTGGAGGGTTTGACCAAAAACATTCAGTACTTC	CASSSRVEGLTKNIQYF	.	.	TRBJ2-4	TRBV5-5
TGTGCCAGCAGATATGACAGGTGGAAAGAGACCCAGTACTTC	CASRYDRWKETQYF	.	.	TRBJ2-5	TRBV6-5
TGTGCCAGCAGCCGAGGCCATAACACTGAAGCTTTCTTT	CASSRGHNTEAFF	.	few	TRBJ1-1	TRBV3-1/TRBV3-2
TGTGCCAGCAGCTCGGATGGTGTTACTAGGCCCTACGAGCAGTACTTC	CASSSDGVTRPYEQYF	.	.	TRBJ2-7	TRBV5-6
TGCGCCACCTCGACAGGGGGCTCCTACGAGCAGTACTTC	CATSTGGSYEQYF	TRBD1	.	TRBJ2-7	TRBV5-1
TGTGCCAGCAGCTACCCCGGGGGAATAAGGGTGAACACCGGGGAGCTGTTTTTT	CASSYPGGIRVNTGELFF	.	.	TRBJ2-2	TRBV7-8
TGTGCCAGCAGCTTCCCGGGGACAGGGGAAAACTATGGCTACACCTTC	CASSFPGTGENYGYTF	TRBD1	.	TRBJ1-2	TRBV5-4
TGTGCCAGCAGCTTAGACATGCCCTACGAGCAGTACTTC	CASSLDMPYEQYF	.	.	TRBJ2-7	TRBV7-9
TGTGCCAGCAGTTTAGGGACTACGAACACCGGGGAGCTGTTTTTT	CASSLGTTNTGELFF	TRBD2	few	TRBJ2-2	TRBV28
TGCGCCAGCAGCCAAGATAGTCTTCTGAGCTCCTACAATGAGCAGTTCTTC	CASSQDSLLSSYNEQFF	.	few	TRBJ2-1	TRBV4-1
TGTGCCAGCAGCTTAGTACTAGCGGGGGGGTACGAGCAGTACTTC	CASSLVLAGGYEQYF	TRBD2	.	TRBJ2-7	TRBV7-8
TGTGCCAGCAGTTCCCAGCGGGAGGGCCGAGAGACCCAGTACTTC	CASSSQREGRETQYF	TRBD2	.	TRBJ2-5	TRBV5-5
TGTGCCAGCAGCCAACTCTTAACAGCAATAAACACCGGGGAGCTGTTTTTT	CASSQLLTAINTGELFF	.	.	TRBJ2-2	TRBV14
TGTGCCAGCGGGGGCGGGTTGGTAACAGCCTACGAGCAGTACTTC	CASGGGLVTAYEQYF	.	.	TRBJ2-7	TRBV27
TGTGCCAGCAGCCTGTATAATTCACCCCTCCACTTT	CASSLYNSPLHF	.	once	TRBJ1-6	TRBV12-3/TRBV12-4
TGTGCCAGCAGCACCCGGGGCGGGAGCGGGGAGTTCTTC	CASSTRGGSGEFF	TRBD2	once	TRBJ2-1	TRBV9
TGCGCCAGCAGCCAAGACTACGCTAGCACAGATACGCAGTATTTT	CASSQDYASTDTQYF	.	.	TRBJ2-3	TRBV4-3
TGTGCCACCAGTGGGCTAGCGGACCCAGTAAATGAGCAGTTCTTC	CATSGLADPVNEQFF	TRBD2	few	TRBJ2-1	TRBV24-1
TGCGCCAGCAGCTTGGGGGCAGGGGATAATGAAAAACTGTTTTTT	CASSLGAGDNEKLFF	.	.	TRBJ1-4	TRBV5-1
TGTGCCAGCTCACAGGGCCCGGGGGAGCAGTACTTC	CASSQGPGEQYF	.	.	TRBJ2-7	TRBV18
TGTGCCAGCAGTTACTCGACATGGGACAGACATGGAAACACCATATATTTT	CASSYSTWDRHGNTIYF	TRBD1	.	TRBJ1-3	TRBV6-2/TRBV6-3
TGTGCCAGCAGTCCAGTCGCCAGGGGGGACACCGGGGAGCTGTTTTTT	CASSPVARGDTGELFF	.	few	TRBJ2-2	TRBV7-8
TGTGCCAGCAGCCAGGGGGCGGGTAACTATGGCTACACCTTC	CASSQGAGNYGYTF	TRBD1	.	TRBJ1-2	TRBV28
TGTGCCAGCGGGGGACAAACCTACGAGCAGTACTTC	CASGGQTYEQYF	.	.	TRBJ2-7	TRBV28
TGTGCCAGCAGAAGGGAGGACTCCTATAATTCACCCCTCCACTTT	CASRREDSYNSPLHF	.	.	TRBJ1-6	TRBV25-1
TGTGCCAGCAGCTTGGCAGGGCCAGGAAACACCATATATTTT	CASSLAGPGNTIYF	.	.	TRBJ1-3	TRBV5-4
TGTGCCAGCTCACCCCCCGGGACAGGGGGCGGTGGCTACACCTTC	CASSPPGTGGGGYTF	TRBD1	few	TRBJ1-2	TRBV18
TGTGCCTGGAGTCGAGCAGGGGGACAGCGGACCTATAATTCACCCCTCCACTTT	CAWSRAGGQRTYNSPLHF	TRBD1	.	TRBJ1-6	TRBV30